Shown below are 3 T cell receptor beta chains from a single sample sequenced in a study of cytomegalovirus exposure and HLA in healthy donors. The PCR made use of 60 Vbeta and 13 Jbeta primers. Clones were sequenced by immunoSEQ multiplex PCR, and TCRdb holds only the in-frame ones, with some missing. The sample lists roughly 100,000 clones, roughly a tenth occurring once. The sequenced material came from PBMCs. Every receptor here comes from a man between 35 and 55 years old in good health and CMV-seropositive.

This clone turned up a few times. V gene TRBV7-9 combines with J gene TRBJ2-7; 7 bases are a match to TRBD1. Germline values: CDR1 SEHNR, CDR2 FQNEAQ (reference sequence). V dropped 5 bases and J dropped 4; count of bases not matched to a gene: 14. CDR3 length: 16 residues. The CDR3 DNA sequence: TGTGCCAGCAGCCTAACATGGGTACAGGGGCCTTACGAGCAGTACTTC. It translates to CASSLTWVQGPYEQYF. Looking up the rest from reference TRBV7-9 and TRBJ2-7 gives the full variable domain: DTGVSQNPRHKITKRGQNVTFRCDPISEHNRLYWYRQTLGQGPEFLTYFQNEAQLEKSRLLSDRFSAERPKGSFSTLEIQRTEQGDSAMYLCASSLTWVQGPYEQYFGPGTRLTVT.

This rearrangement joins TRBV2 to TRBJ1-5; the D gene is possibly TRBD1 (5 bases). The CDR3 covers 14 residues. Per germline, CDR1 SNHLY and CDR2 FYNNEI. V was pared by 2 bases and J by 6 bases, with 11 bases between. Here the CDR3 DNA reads TGTGCCAGCAGTGAACTGTTGGGGGGTCAGCCCCAGCATTTT. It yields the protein CASSELLGGQPQHF.

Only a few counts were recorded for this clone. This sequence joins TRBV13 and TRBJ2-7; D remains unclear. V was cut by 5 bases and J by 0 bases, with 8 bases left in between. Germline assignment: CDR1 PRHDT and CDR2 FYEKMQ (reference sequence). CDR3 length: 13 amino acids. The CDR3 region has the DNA TGTGCCAGCAGCCTGACTGGCTCCTACGAGCAGTACTTC. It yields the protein CASSLTGSYEQYF.